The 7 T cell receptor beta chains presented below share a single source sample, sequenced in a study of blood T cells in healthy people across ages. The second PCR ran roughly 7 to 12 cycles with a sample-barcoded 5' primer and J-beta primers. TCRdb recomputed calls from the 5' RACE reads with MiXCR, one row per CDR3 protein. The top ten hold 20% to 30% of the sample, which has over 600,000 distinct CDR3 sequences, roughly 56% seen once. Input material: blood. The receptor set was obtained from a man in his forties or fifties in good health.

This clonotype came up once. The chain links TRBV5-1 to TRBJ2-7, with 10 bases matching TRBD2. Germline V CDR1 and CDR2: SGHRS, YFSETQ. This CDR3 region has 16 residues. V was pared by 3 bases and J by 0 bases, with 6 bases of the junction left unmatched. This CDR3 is CASSWGASGSSYEQYF. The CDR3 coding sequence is TGCGCCAGCAGCTGGGGGGCTAGCGGGAGCTCCTACGAGCAGTACTTC.

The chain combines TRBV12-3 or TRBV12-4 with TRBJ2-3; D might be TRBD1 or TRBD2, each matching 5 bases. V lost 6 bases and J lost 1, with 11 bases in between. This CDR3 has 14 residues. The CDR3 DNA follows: TGTGCCAGCAGGGGGGATCGCCGCACAGATACGCAGTATTTT. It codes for CASRGDRRTDTQYF.

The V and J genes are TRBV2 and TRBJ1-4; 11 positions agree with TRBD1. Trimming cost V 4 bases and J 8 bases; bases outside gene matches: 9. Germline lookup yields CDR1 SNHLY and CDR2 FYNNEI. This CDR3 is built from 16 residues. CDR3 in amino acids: CASSGPGQGVREKLFF. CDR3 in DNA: TGTGCCAGCAGTGGTCCGGGACAGGGGGTTAGAGAAAAACTGTTTTTT.

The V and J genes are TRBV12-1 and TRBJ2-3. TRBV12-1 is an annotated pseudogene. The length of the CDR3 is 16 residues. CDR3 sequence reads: CASSFVLAARTDTQYF. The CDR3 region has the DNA TGTGCCAGCAGCTTTGTGCTAGCGGCCCGCACAGATACGCAGTATTTT.

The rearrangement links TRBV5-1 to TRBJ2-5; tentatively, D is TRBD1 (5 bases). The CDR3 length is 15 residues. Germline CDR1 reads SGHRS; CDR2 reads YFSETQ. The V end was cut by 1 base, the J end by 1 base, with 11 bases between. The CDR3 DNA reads TGCGCCAGCAGCTTGCTTCCCAGGGTCCAAGAGACCCAGTACTTC. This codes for CASSLLPRVQETQYF.

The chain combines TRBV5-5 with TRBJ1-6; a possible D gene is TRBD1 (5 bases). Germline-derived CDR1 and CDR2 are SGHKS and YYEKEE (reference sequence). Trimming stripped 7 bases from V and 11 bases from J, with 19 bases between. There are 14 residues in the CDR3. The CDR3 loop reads CASAPRGEGTPLHF. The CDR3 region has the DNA TGTGCCAGCGCGCCGAGGGGTGAAGGTACACCCCTCCACTTT.

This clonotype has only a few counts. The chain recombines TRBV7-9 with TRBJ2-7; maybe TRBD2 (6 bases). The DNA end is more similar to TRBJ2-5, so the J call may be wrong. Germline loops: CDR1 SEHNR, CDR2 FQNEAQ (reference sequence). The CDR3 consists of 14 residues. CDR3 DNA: TGTGCCAGCAGCCCCCGACTAGTCTCGGAGACCCAGTACTTC. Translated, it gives CASSPRLVSETQYF.